These 18 T cell receptor beta chains were sequenced from one sample in a study of cytomegalovirus exposure and HLA in healthy donors (dated by TCRdb to about 2017). The library was made by the immunoSEQ multiplex PCR assay. A mixture of 60 forward primers for TCR Vbeta segments and 13 reverse primers for TCR Jbeta segments was used in the multiplex PCR. In TCRdb, the immuneACCESS table is reduced to in-frame sequences with V and J assigned. These tables do not hold every clone; where another copy was compared, an unresolved V gene accounts for under half, and the others remain unexplained. The sample yields roughly 180,000 clones; 70% to 90% were counted once. The top ten clonotypes cover roughly 8.8% of the sample. The material sequenced was PBMCs. These receptors were collected from a man between 18 and 29 years old in good health and CMV-seropositive.

V and J are TRBV18 and TRBJ1-1; no firm D call. CDR1 KGHSH and CDR2 LQKENI come from the germline V gene. The CDR3 is 17 residues long. Trimming cost V 2 bases and J 1 base, with 17 bases left between them. The CDR3 reads CASSPFGPGYKNTEAFF. CDR3 nucleotide sequence: TGTGCCAGCTCACCATTCGGACCGGGGTATAAGAACACTGAAGCTTTCTTT.

The chain links TRBV13 to TRBJ1-2; 7 nucleotides match TRBD1. The CDR3 consists of 15 residues. Per germline, CDR1 PRHDT and CDR2 FYEKMQ (reference sequence). Trimming took 0 bases from V and 8 from J; bases not matched to a gene: 9. CDR3 bases: TGTGCCAGCAGCTTAGGCGGGGGACAGTCAATGGGCTACACCTTC. Its protein is CASSLGGGQSMGYTF. Full variable domain (rest looked up from reference TRBV13 and TRBJ1-2): AAGVIQSPRHLIKEKRETATLKCYPIPRHDTVYWYQQGPGQDPQFLISFYEKMQSDKGSIPDRFSAQQFSDYHSELNMSSLELGDSALYFCASSLGGGQSMGYTFGSGTRLTVV.

The chain has TRBV6-6 and TRBJ2-3, with 7 bases aligning to TRBD2. Germline values: CDR1 MNHNY, CDR2 SVGAGI (reference sequence). The CDR3 contains 14 residues. Unmatched junction bases numbered 5, after V lost 8 bases and J lost 0 bases. CDR3 in DNA: TGTGCCAGCTCCCGGGACTACAGCACAGATACGCAGTATTTT. It codes for CASSRDYSTDTQYF.

CDR3 residues: CASSTRGGDGELFF. The CDR3, as DNA: TGTGCCAGCAGCACTCGGGGGGGCGACGGGGAGCTGTTTTTT. The chain recombines TRBV9 with TRBJ2-2; 8 nucleotides line up with TRBD2. The V gene's germline CDR1 is SGDLS and CDR2 YYNGEE. V was clipped by 4 bases and J by 7 bases; unmatched bases: 6. CDR3 length equals 14 residues.

This clone was picked up one time. The chain links TRBV10-2 to TRBJ2-3; 10 nucleotides align to TRBD2. V lost 7 bases to trimming and J lost 0 bases; unmatched junction nucleotides: 4. Germline lookup yields CDR1 WSHSY and CDR2 SAAADI. The CDR3 extends over 15 amino acids. This CDR3 reads CASISGGASTDTQYF. The CDR3 nucleotides read TGCGCCAGCATCAGCGGGGGGGCTAGCACAGATACGCAGTATTTT.

This clone was detected a few times. J is TRBJ1-6 and V is TRBV7-2, with TRBD1 matching over 9 bases. Germline values: CDR1 SGHTA, CDR2 FQGNSA. This CDR3 contains 17 residues. J gave up 10 bases and V 5 bases, and 15 bases lay outside the gene matches. CDR3 protein: CASSRHDKQGARSPLHF. DNA of the CDR3: TGTGCCAGCAGCCGTCACGATAAACAGGGGGCGAGATCACCCCTCCACTTT.

The rearrangement uses TRBV11-2 and TRBJ1-2; tentatively, D is TRBD1 (6 bases). The CDR3 spans 13 residues. Germline loops: CDR1 SGHAT, CDR2 FQNNGV. The V gene lost 1 base and the J gene lost 5 bases, with 8 bases spanning the gap. The CDR3 sequence: CASSLAGEYGYTF. DNA for the CDR3: TGTGCCAGCAGCTTAGCAGGGGAGTATGGCTACACCTTC.

The chain uses TRBV5-1 and TRBJ2-5, with D perhaps TRBD2 (5 bases). The V and J ends lost 7 bases and 5 bases respectively, with 9 bases between them. This CDR3 region has 11 residues. CDR1 and CDR2 (germline): SGHRS, YFSETQ. The CDR3 DNA reads as TGCGCCAGCGCGGGTAGCGAGACCCAGTACTTC. Its translation is CASAGSETQYF. Combining the CDR3 with reference TRBV5-1 and TRBJ2-5 gives the whole variable domain KAGVTQTPRYLIKTRGQQVTLSCSPISGHRSVSWYQQTPGQGLQFLFEYFSETQRNKGNFPGRFSGRQFSNSRSEMNVSTLELGDSALYLCASAGSETQYFGPGTRLLVL.

In its sample, this clone was seen once. V gene TRBV7-2 combines with J gene TRBJ2-7, with a possible D match to TRBD1 (5 bases). The CDR3 contains 16 residues. Trimming took 5 bases from V and 0 from J, leaving 17 bases between them. Germline loops: CDR1 SGHTA, CDR2 FQGNSA. CDR3 protein: CASSLETAWGSYEQYF. The CDR3 DNA reads TGTGCCAGCAGCCTAGAGACAGCGTGGGGCTCCTACGAGCAGTACTTC.

This CDR3 reads CASSASTLLLPTDTQYF. CDR3 nucleotide sequence: TGTGCCAGCAGTGCATCGACTCTACTACTCCCCACAGATACGCAGTATTTT. The chain is built from TRBV6-1 and TRBJ2-3; D gene unclear. The V gene lost 4 bases and the J gene lost 2 bases, with 19 bases spanning the gap. The germline V gene has CDR1 MNHNS and CDR2 SASEGT. CDR3 length equals 17 residues.

The V and J genes are TRBV7-9 and TRBJ2-1; 9 positions match TRBD2. Germline V gives CDR1 SEHNR, CDR2 FQNEAQ (reference sequence). This CDR3 contains 15 residues. Germline trimming cut 5 bases from V and 5 bases from J; bases unmatched to any gene: 7. CDR3 bases: TGTGCCAGCAGCCCAGAGCGGGGGGTAAACAATGAGCAGTTCTTC. Its translation is CASSPERGVNNEQFF. The full variable domain, its missing parts supplied by reference TRBV7-9 and TRBJ2-1, is DTGVSQNPRHKITKRGQNVTFRCDPISEHNRLYWYRQTLGQGPEFLTYFQNEAQLEKSRLLSDRFSAERPKGSFSTLEIQRTEQGDSAMYLCASSPERGVNNEQFFGPGTRLTVL.

The rearrangement links TRBV4-1 to TRBJ2-5; 7 bases map to TRBD1. V dropped 5 bases and J dropped 0; count of bases not matched to a gene: 0. The germline CDR1 and CDR2 sequences are MGHRA and YSYEKL. CDR3 length equals 13 residues. This chain's CDR3 is CASSGTDQETQYF. The CDR3, as DNA: TGCGCCAGCAGCGGGACAGACCAAGAGACCCAGTACTTC.

V gene TRBV5-4 combines with J gene TRBJ1-1; TRBD1 is a possible D gene (5 bases). In germline, CDR1 is SGHNT, CDR2 YYREEE (reference sequence). Trimming took 10 bases from V and 5 from J, leaving 9 bases between them. This CDR3 is built from 10 residues. The CDR3 DNA follows: TGTGCCTTCGGGGGGACTGAAGCTTTCTTT. Translating it yields CAFGGTEAFF.

CDR3 residues: CASSVTSGGARETQYF. CDR3 coding DNA: TGTGCCAGCAGCGTCACTAGCGGGGGGGCTCGAGAGACCCAGTACTTC. The V gene is TRBV9, the J gene TRBJ2-5, with 13 bases lining up with TRBD2. V shed 2 bases, J shed 4 bases, and the junction held 5 bases outside the gene matches. Per the germline V gene, CDR1 is SGDLS and CDR2 is YYNGEE. CDR3 length: 16 amino acids. Full variable domain (rest looked up from reference TRBV9 and TRBJ2-5): DSGVTQTPKHLITATGQRVTLRCSPRSGDLSVYWYQQSLDQGLQFLIQYYNGEERAKGNILERFSAQQFPDLHSELNLSSLELGDSALYFCASSVTSGGARETQYFGPGTRLLVL.

The chain has TRBV6-5 and TRBJ2-5; D unresolved. The CDR3 covers 14 residues. The V gene lost 3 bases and the J gene lost 2 bases, with 10 bases spanning the gap. From germline, CDR1 is MNHEY and CDR2 SVGAGI. CDR3: CASSYGRPQETQYF. The DNA for the CDR3 is TGTGCCAGCAGTTATGGCCGCCCGCAAGAGACCCAGTACTTC.

The rearrangement uses TRBV5-1 and TRBJ2-3, with 10 positions matching TRBD1. The germline V gene encodes CDR1 SGHRS and CDR2 YFSETQ. Trimming at V came to 4 bases and at J to 5 bases, leaving 10 bases not matched to a gene. The CDR3 consists of 16 residues. Here the CDR3 DNA reads TGCGCCAGCAGCCTCCACCGGGACAGGGGAGGAGATACGCAGTATTTT. The encoded protein is CASSLHRDRGGDTQYF. The complete variable domain, with remaining parts taken from reference TRBV5-1 and TRBJ2-3, reads KAGVTQTPRYLIKTRGQQVTLSCSPISGHRSVSWYQQTPGQGLQFLFEYFSETQRNKGNFPGRFSGRQFSNSRSEMNVSTLELGDSALYLCASSLHRDRGGDTQYFGPGTRLTVL.

This chain connects TRBV29-1 to TRBJ2-1, with D tentatively TRBD2 (6 bases). The CDR3 is 16 residues long. Germline V gene sequence: CDR1 SQVTM, CDR2 ANQGSEA. Trimming cost V 5 bases and J 0 bases, with 17 bases left between them. This chain's CDR3 is CSVLPGLGTSYNEQFF. The CDR3 DNA reads as TGCAGCGTTTTACCGGGACTCGGCACCTCCTACAATGAGCAGTTCTTC.

This clone is a singleton in its sample. The gene calls are TRBV6-1 and TRBJ1-1; D is perhaps TRBD1 (5 bases). The CDR3 has 14 residues. V was shortened by 0 bases and J by 5 bases, with 10 bases between the two germline ends. Germline lookup yields CDR1 MNHNS and CDR2 SASEGT. DNA of the CDR3: TGTGCCAGCAGTGAAGCTCCGACAGTTACTGAAGCTTTCTTT. Translated: CASSEAPTVTEAFF.